This T cell receptor beta chain was profiled in a study of T-cell memory formation after mild COVID-19. TCRdb redid the calling of the 5' RACE reads with MiXCR, one entry per CDR3 protein. The sample lists 400,000 to 450,000 distinct CDR3 sequences, 15% to 20% occurring once. This clonotype was counted only a few times. What it binds is unknown. Overall study results and limits: Cross-reactive memory seemingly joined, as some responding clones were found in pre-infection memory. Contracting clones, day 15 to 85, had balanced CD4/CD8, and later expanders favored CD4+.

Sequenced material: PBMCs or a T cell subset sorted from them (not recorded which). The TCR originated in a man aged 18 to 29 who had mild COVID-19 (a few samples of this study predate the infection). Cell type and time point are not known.

The CDR3 is CASSEARGETQYF. The CDR3 nucleotides are TGTGCCAGCAGTGAAGCGCGGGGAGAGACCCAGTACTTC. The chain couples TRBV6-1 to TRBJ2-5; a weak D match, TRBD2 (6 bases). Germline-derived CDR1 and CDR2 are MNHNS and SASEGT. The CDR3 loop spans 13 amino acids. The V end was cut by 0 bases, the J end by 4 bases, with 6 bases between.